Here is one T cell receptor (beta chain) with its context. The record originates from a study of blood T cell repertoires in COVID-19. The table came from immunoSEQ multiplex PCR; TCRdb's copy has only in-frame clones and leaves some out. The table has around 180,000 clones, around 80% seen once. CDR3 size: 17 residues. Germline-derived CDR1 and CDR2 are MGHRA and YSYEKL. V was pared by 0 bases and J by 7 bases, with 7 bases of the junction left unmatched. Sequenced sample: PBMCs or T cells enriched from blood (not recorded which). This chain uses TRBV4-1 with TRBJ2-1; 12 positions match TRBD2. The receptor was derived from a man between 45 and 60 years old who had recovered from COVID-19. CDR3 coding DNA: TGCGCCAGCAGCCAAGAACCTAGCGGGGGGGCCAGAAATGAGCAGTTCTTC. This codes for CASSQEPSGGARNEQFF.